The present T cell receptor (beta chain) was sequenced within a study of blood T cell repertoires in COVID-19. CDR3 length equals 16 residues. V was cut by 2 bases and J by 2 bases, with 15 bases left in between. CDR1 and CDR2 (germline): WNHNN, SYGVQD (reference sequence). The data were produced by immunoSEQ multiplex PCR, yet TCRdb's version contains in-frame clones alone and is incomplete. The sample shows just over 650,000 clones, 90% of them seen only once. The chain has TRBV10-1 and TRBJ1-2; D unclear. This receptor was taken from a woman in her late teens or twenties with acute or convalescent COVID-19. Material: peripheral blood. The CDR3 loop is CASSEVPTLLNYGYTF. CDR3 bases: TGCGCCAGCAGTGAGGTCCCTACCCTATTAAACTATGGCTACACCTTC.